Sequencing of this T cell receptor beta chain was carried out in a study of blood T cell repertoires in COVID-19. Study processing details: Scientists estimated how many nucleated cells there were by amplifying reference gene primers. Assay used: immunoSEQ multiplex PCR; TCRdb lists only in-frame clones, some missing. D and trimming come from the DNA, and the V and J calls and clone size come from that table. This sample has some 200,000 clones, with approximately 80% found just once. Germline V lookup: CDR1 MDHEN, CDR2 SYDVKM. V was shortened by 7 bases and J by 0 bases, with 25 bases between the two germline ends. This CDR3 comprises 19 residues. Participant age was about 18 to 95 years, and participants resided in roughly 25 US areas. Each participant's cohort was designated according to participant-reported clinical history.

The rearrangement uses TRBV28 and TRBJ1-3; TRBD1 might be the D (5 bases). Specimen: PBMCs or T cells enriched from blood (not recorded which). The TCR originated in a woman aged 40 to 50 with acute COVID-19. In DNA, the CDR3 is TGTGCCAGCACTTCCCGCCGGGACTCCAAAGGGCTCTCTGGAAACACCATATATTTT. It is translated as CASTSRRDSKGLSGNTIYF. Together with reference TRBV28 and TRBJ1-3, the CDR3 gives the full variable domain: DVKVTQSSRYLVKRTGEKVFLECVQDMDHENMFWYRQDPGLGLRLIYFSYDVKMKEKGDIPEGYSVSREKKERFSLILESASTNQTSMYLCASTSRRDSKGLSGNTIYFGEGSWLTVV.